This T cell receptor (beta chain) was identified during a study of PD-1 blockade in classical Hodgkin lymphoma. Study-wide findings and caveats: Any patient who commenced nivolumab under 1 year after ASCT was excluded.

Repertoires were generated with immunoSEQ multiplex PCR, while TCRdb's copy carries only in-frame clones and drops some. The sample records 20,000 to 30,000 clones, approximately 67% being singletons. Germline V gene data show CDR1 as SGHTA and CDR2 as FQGTGA. V dropped 5 bases and J dropped 4; count of bases not matched to a gene: 4. The CDR3 consists of 13 residues. Turning to this clone: As yet, its antigen is unknown.

The time point was: cycle 4 day 1 (C4D1), after less than seven weeks of nivolumab. The patients all showed relapse after autologous stem cell transplantation, while their brentuximab vedotin exposure varied. The sequence was obtained from a human donor with classical Hodgkin lymphoma. The input for sequencing was peripheral blood mononuclear cells (PBMCs), taken before the fourth cycle of nivolumab. The rearrangement links TRBV7-3 to TRBJ1-1, with 7 bases identical to TRBD1. The chain's CDR3 is CASSRQGLTEAFF. The CDR3 region has the DNA TGTGCCAGCAGCCGACAGGGCCTCACTGAAGCTTTCTTT. The entire variable domain, with the rest obtained from reference TRBV7-3 and TRBJ1-1, is as follows: GAGVSQTPSNKVTEKGKYVELRCDPISGHTALYWYRQSLGQGPEFLIYFQGTGAADDSGLPNDRFFAVRPEGSVSTLKIQRTERGDSAVYLCASSRQGLTEAFFGQGTRLTVV.